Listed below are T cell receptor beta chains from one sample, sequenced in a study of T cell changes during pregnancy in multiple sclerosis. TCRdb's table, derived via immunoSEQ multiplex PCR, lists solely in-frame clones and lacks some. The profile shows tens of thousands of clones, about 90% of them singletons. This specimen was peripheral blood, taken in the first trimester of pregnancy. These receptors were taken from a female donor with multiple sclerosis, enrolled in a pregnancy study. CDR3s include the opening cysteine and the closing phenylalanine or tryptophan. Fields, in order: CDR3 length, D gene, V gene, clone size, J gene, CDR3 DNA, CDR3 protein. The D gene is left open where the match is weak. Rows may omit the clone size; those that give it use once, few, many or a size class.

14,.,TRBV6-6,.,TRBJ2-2,TGTGCCAGCAGCCTCCTAGGTTCGGCCGGGGAGCTGTTTTTT,CASSLLGSAGELFF
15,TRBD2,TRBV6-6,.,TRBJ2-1,TGTGCCAGCCTGACTCGGACTAGCGGGAGTAAGGAGCAGTTCTTC,CASLTRTSGSKEQFF
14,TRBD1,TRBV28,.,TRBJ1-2,TGTGCCAGCAGTTCAGCCGGGACAGGGAGTGGCTACACCTTC,CASSSAGTGSGYTF
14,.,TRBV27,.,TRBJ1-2,TGTGCCAGCAGTTTTGGGGGCGCCGGCTATGGCTACACCTTC,CASSFGGAGYGYTF
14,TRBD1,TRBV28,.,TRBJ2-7,TGTGCCAGCAGACACGGACAGGGTCTCGACGAGCAGTACTTC,CASRHGQGLDEQYF
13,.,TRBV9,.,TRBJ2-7,TGTGCCAGCAGCGTTAGCTCGGTCCACGAGCAGTACTTC,CASSVSSVHEQYF
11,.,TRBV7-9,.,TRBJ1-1,TGTGCCAGCGCTACAGTCACTGAAGCTTTCTTT,CASATVTEAFF
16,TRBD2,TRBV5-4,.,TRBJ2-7,TGTGCCAGCAGCCCGCGGACTAGCGGGATCTCCTACGAGCAGTACTTC,CASSPRTSGISYEQYF
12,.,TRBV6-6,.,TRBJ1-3,TGTGCCAGCAGTTACTCGGAGAACACCATATATTTT,CASSYSENTIYF
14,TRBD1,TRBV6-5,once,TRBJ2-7,TGTGCCAGCACCAACCGACAGGGACACTACGAGCAGTACTTC,CASTNRQGHYEQYF
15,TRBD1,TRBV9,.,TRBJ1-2,TGTGCCAGCAGCGCGGTGGGACAGGGACGCTATGGCTACACCTTC,CASSAVGQGRYGYTF
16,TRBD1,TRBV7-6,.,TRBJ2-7,TGTGCCAGCAGCTTAGAGGCCCGGGACAGGGTTGGCGAGCAGTACTTC,CASSLEARDRVGEQYF
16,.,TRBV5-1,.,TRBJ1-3,TGCGCCAGCAGCTCGTCATCGGGAGGGTCTGGAAACACCATATATTTT,CASSSSSGGSGNTIYF
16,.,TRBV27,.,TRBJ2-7,TGTGCCAGCAGTTTAAATGCAGGACTGGCAGCCTACGAGCAGTACTTC,CASSLNAGLAAYEQYF
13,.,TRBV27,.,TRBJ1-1,TGTGCCAGCAGTTTAACTCTGAACACTGAAGCTTTCTTT,CASSLTLNTEAFF
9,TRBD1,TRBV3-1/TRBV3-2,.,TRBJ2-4,TGTGCCAGCCGGGGACAGTCGGACTTC,CASRGQSDF
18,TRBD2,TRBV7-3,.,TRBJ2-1,TGTGCCAGCAGCTTGTCCCCGACTAGCGGGAACTCCTACAATGAGCAGTTCTTC,CASSLSPTSGNSYNEQFF
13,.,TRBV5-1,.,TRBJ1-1,TGCGCCAGCAAGGAGGCGGTGAACACTGAAGCTTTCTTT,CASKEAVNTEAFF
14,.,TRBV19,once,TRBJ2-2,TGTGCCAGTAGTATACAGGGGATCACCGGGGAGCTGTTTTTT,CASSIQGITGELFF
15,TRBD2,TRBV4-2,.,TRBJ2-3,TGTGCCAGCAGCCAAACGGGAGGGAACACAGATACGCAGTATTTT,CASSQTGGNTDTQYF
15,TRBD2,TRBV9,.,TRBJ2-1,TGTGCCAGCAGCGTAGGGGCTAGCGGATACAATGAGCAGTTCTTC,CASSVGASGYNEQFF
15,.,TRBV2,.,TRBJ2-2,TGTGCCAGCAGTGAACAGGCAGGGCGGACCGGGGAGCTGTTTTTT,CASSEQAGRTGELFF
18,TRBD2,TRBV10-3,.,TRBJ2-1,TGTGCCATCAGCCGGACGGGAGAGGTAGCGGGAGTTGTTAATGAGCAGTTCTTC,CAISRTGEVAGVVNEQFF
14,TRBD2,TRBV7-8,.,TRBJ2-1,TGTGCCAGCAGTACTAGCGGAGCCTACAATGAGCAGTTCTTC,CASSTSGAYNEQFF
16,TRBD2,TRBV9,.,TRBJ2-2,TGTGCCAGCAGCGTAGGGACTAGCGGGAGCACCGGGGAGCTGTTTTTT,CASSVGTSGSTGELFF
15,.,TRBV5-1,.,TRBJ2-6,TGCGCCAGCAGCTTGGTCAACTCTGGGGCCAACGTCCTGACTTTC,CASSLVNSGANVLTF
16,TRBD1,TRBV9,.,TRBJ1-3,TGTGCCAGCAGCGTAGACGGGACAGGACTCGGAAACACCATATATTTT,CASSVDGTGLGNTIYF
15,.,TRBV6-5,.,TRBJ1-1,TGTGCCAGCAGTTACGAACCAGGGATCGGTACTGAAGCTTTCTTT,CASSYEPGIGTEAFF
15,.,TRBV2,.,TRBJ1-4,TGTGCCAGCGGAAAGACAGGCTTACCGAATGAAAAACTGTTTTTT,CASGKTGLPNEKLFF